This T cell receptor (beta chain) was identified in a study of T-cell memory formation after mild COVID-19. Findings and limits, study-wide: Among CD4+ contracting clones, most were CM and EM, and CD8+ ones EMRA. The finding that pre-infection memory included some responding clones suggested that cross-reactive memory joined.

Concerning this clonotype: Its cognate antigen is unknown.

Using constant-segment primers, 5'RACE produced TCR alpha and TCR beta cDNA libraries carrying sample barcodes and UMIs. TCRdb used MiXCR to reprocess the 5' RACE reads, holding one entry per CDR3 protein. The sample lists 450,000 or so distinct CDR3 sequences; about 19% were seen once. The specimen sequenced was PBMCs or a T cell subset sorted from them (not recorded which). This TCR was recovered from an adult woman who had mild COVID-19 (a few samples of this study predate the infection). Cell type and time point are not known.

CDR3 in amino acids: CASTPGRGYGYTF. CDR3 coding DNA: TGTGCCAGCACCCCGGGCAGGGGCTATGGCTACACCTTC. This chain connects TRBV12-3 or TRBV12-4 to TRBJ1-2; D might be TRBD1 (6 bases). V lost 7 bases and J lost 4, with 13 bases in between. This CDR3 spans 13 amino acids.